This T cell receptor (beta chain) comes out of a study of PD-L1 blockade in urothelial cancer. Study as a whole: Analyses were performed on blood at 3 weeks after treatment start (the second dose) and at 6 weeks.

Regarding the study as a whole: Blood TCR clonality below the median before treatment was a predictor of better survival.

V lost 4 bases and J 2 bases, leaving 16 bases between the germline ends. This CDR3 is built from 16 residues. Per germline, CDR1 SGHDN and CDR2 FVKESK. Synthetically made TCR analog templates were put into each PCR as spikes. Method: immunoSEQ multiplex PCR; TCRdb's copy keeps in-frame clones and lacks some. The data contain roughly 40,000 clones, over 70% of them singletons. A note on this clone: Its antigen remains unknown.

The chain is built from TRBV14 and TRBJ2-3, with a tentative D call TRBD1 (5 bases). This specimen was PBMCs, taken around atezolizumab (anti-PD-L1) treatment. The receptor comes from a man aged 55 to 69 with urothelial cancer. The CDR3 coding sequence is TGTGCCAGCAGCCGGGCAGGGTTCAGGGACACAGATACGCAGTATTTT. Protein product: CASSRAGFRDTDTQYF.